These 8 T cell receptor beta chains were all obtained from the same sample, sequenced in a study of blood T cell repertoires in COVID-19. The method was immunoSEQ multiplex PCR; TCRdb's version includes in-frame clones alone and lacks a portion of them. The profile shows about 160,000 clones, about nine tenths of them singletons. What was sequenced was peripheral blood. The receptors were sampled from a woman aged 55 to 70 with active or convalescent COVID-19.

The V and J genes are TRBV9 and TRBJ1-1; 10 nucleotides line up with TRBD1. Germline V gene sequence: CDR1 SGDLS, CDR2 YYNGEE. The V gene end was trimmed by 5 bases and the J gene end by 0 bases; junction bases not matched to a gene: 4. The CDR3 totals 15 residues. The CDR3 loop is CASSWGQGLNTEAFF. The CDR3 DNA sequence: TGTGCCAGCAGTTGGGGACAGGGGTTGAACACTGAAGCTTTCTTT.

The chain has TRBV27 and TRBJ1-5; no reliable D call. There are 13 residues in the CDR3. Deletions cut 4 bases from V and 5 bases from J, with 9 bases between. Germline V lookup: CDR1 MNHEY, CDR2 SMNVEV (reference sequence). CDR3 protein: CASSSKADQPQHF. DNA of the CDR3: TGTGCCAGCAGTTCCAAGGCGGATCAGCCCCAGCATTTT.

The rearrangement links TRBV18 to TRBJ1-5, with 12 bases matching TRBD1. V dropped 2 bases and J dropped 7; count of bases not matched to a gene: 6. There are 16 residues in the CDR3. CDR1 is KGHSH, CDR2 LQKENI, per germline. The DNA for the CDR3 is TGTGCCAGCTCACCAGGGGGACAGGGGGCAAACCAGCCCCAGCATTTT. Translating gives CASSPGGQGANQPQHF.

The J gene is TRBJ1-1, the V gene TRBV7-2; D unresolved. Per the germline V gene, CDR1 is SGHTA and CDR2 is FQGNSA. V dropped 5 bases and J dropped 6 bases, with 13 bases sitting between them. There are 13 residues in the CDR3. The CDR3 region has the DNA TGTGCCAGCAGCCCTTCTAGGTTCGCTGAAGCTTTCTTT. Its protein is CASSPSRFAEAFF.

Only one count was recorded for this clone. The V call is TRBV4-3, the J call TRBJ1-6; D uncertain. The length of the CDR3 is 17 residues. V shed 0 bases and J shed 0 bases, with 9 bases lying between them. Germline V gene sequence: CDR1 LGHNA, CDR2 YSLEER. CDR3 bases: TGCGCCAGCAGCCAAGAGCCGGGAAGCTCCTATAATTCACCCCTCCACTTT. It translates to CASSQEPGSSYNSPLHF.

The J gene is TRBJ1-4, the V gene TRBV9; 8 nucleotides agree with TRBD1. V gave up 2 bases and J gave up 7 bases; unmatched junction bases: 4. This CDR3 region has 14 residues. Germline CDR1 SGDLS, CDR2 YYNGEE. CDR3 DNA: TGTGCCAGCAGCGTCGACAGGGGAAGTGAAAAACTGTTTTTT. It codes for CASSVDRGSEKLFF.

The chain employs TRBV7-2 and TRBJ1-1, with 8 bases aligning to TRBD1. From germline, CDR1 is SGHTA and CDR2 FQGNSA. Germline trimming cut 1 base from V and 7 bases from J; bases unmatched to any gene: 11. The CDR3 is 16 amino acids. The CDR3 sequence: CASSLESRPGGYEAFF. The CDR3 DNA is TGTGCCAGCAGCTTAGAATCCAGACCAGGGGGCTATGAAGCTTTCTTT.

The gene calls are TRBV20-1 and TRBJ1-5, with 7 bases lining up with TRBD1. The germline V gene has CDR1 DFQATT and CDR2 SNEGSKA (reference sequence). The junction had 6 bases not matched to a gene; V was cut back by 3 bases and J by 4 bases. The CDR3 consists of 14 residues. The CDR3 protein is CSASAGQANQPQHF. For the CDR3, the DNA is TGCAGTGCTAGTGCTGGACAGGCAAATCAGCCCCAGCATTTT.